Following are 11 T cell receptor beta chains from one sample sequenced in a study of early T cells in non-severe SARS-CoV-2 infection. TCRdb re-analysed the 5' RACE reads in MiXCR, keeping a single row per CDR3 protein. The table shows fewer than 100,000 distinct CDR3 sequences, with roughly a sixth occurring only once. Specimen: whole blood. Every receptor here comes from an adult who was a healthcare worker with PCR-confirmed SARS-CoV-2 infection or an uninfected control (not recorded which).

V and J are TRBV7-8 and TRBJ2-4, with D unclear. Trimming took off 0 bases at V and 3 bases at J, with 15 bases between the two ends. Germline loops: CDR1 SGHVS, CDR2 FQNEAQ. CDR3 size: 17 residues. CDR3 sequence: CASSLALARDHKNIQYF. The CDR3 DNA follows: TGTGCCAGCAGCTTAGCGCTGGCCAGAGACCACAAAAACATTCAGTACTTC.

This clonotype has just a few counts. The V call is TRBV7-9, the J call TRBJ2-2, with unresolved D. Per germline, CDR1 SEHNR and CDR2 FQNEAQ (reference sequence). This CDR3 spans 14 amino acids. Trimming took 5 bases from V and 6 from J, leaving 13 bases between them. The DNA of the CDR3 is TGTGCCAGCAGCGCCATTTCCCTCCCCGGGGAGCTGTTTTTT. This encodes CASSAISLPGELFF.

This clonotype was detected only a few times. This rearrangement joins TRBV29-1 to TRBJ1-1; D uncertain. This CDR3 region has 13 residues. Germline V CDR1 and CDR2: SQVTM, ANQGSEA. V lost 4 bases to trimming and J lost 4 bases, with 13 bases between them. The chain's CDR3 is CSVGGYDGTEAFF. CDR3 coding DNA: TGCAGCGTTGGGGGTTATGATGGCACTGAAGCTTTCTTT.

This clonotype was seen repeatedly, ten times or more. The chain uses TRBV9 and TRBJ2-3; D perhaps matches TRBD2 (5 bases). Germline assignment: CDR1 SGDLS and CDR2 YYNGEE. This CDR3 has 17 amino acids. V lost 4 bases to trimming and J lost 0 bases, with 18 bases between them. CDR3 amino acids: CASSREGRPISTDTQYF. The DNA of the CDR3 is TGTGCCAGCAGCCGAGAGGGCCGGCCCATCAGCACAGATACGCAGTATTTT.

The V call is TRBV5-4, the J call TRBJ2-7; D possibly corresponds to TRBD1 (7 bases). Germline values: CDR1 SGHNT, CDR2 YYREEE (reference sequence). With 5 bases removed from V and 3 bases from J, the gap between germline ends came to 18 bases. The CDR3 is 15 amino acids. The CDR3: CASSSFRGRNYEQYF. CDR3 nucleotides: TGTGCCAGCAGTTCATTCAGGGGGAGGAACTACGAGCAGTACTTC.

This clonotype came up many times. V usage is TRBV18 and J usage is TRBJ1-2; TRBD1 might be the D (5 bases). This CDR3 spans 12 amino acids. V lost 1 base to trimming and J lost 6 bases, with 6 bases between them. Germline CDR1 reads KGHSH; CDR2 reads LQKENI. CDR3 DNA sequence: TGTGCCAGCTCACCACGGGGGGATGGCTACACCTTC. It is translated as CASSPRGDGYTF.

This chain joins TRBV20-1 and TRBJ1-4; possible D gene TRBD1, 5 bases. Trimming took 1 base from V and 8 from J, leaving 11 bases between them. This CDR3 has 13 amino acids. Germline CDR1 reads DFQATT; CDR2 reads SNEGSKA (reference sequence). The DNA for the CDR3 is TGCAGTGCTAGAGCAGGAGGGGAGGAAAAACTGTTTTTT. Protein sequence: CSARAGGEEKLFF.

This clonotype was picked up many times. The CDR3 nucleotides are TGTGCCAGCAGCTCCCACCTCCCCTACGAGCAGTACTTC. It specifies CASSSHLPYEQYF. This chain uses TRBV7-9 with TRBJ2-7; D is uncertain. Per the germline V gene, CDR1 is SEHNR and CDR2 is FQNEAQ (reference sequence). The V and J ends lost 4 bases and 2 bases respectively, with 9 bases between them. The CDR3 contains 13 residues.

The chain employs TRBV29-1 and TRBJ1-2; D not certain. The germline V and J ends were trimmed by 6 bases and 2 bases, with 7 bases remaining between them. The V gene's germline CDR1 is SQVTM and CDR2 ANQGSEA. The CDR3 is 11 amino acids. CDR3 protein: CSVKDNYGYTF. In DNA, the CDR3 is TGCAGCGTGAAGGACAACTATGGCTACACCTTC. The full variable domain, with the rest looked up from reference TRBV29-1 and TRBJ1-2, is SAVISQKPSRDICQRGTSLTIQCQVDSQVTMMFWYRQQPGQSLTLIATANQGSEATYESGFVIDKFPISRPNLTFSTLTVSNMSPEDSSIYLCSVKDNYGYTFGSGTRLTVV.

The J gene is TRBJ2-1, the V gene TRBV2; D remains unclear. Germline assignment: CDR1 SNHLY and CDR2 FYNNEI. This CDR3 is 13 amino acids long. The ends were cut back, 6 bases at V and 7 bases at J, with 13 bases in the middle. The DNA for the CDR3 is TGTGCCAGCAGGGCCGACCTGGGGAATGAGCAGTTCTTC. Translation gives CASRADLGNEQFF.

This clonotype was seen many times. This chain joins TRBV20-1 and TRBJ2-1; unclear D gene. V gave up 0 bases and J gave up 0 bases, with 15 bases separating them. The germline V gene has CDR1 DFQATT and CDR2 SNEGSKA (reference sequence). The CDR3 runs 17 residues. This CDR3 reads CSARDAVAPFSYNEQFF. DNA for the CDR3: TGCAGTGCTAGAGATGCAGTAGCCCCCTTCTCCTACAATGAGCAGTTCTTC.